This T cell receptor (beta chain) was profiled in a study of vaccination and CD4 T cells after COVID-19. As for the study in general: Post-COVID draws followed diagnosis by a median around 100 days (range 35 to 161). Samples after vaccination came a median around eleven weeks past dose two, ranging 14 to 241.

Sequencing of the DNA from cultured CD4+ T cells was carried out with the Oncomine TCR Beta short-read assay. TCRdb re-analysed the PCR reads in MiXCR, keeping a single row per CDR3 protein. The sample shows about 21,000 distinct CDR3 sequences, around two thirds of them seen only once. Points from the study as a whole: The median number of SARS-CoV-2-reactive clonotypes increased from around 20 to 38, a change that did not reach significance.

Concerning this clonotype itself: Its antigen is as yet unknown.

CDR3 length equals 14 residues. The ends lost 6 bases at V and 2 bases at J; junction bases unmatched: 5. Germline V gene sequence: CDR1 DFQATT, CDR2 SNEGSKA (reference sequence). Treatment indicated: roughly 10-day PBMC culture with coronavirus spike peptide pools or control peptides (ViraFEST assay). On days 3 and 7, half the medium was swapped for fresh IL-2-containing medium. The sample here was CD4+ T cells from blood, cultured in vitro, taken before SARS-CoV-2 vaccination. The rearrangement links TRBV20-1 to TRBJ2-3, with 10 positions matching TRBD2. This receptor was taken from a human donor who received a COVID-19 vaccine. CDR3 region: CSADSGGYTDTQYF. The CDR3 DNA is TGCAGTGCCGATAGCGGGGGGTACACAGATACGCAGTATTTT.